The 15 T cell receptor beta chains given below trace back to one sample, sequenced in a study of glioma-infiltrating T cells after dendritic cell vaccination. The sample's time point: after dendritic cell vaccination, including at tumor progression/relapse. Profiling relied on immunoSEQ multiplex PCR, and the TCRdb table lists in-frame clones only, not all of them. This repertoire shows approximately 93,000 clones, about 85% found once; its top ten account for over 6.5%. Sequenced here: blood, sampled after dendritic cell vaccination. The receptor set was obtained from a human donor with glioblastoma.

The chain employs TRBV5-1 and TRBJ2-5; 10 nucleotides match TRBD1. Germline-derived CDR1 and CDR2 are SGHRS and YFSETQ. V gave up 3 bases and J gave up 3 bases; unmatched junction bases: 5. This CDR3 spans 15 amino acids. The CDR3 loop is CASSSDGTGEETQYF. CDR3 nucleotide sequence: TGCGCCAGCAGCTCAGACGGGACAGGGGAAGAGACCCAGTACTTC. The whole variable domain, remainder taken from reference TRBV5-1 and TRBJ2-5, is KAGVTQTPRYLIKTRGQQVTLSCSPISGHRSVSWYQQTPGQGLQFLFEYFSETQRNKGNFPGRFSGRQFSNSRSEMNVSTLELGDSALYLCASSSDGTGEETQYFGPGTRLLVL.

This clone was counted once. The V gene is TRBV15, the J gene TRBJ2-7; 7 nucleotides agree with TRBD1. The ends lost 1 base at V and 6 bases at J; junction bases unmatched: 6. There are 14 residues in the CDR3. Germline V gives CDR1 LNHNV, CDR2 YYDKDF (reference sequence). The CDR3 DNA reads TGTGCCACCAGCAGAGGAGGGACAGCAGGCGAGCAGTACTTC. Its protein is CATSRGGTAGEQYF. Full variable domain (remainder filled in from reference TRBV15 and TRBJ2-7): DAMVIQNPRYQVTQFGKPVTLSCSQTLNHNVMYWYQQKSSQAPKLLFHYYDKDFNNEADTPDNFQSRRPNTSFCFLDIRSPGLGDTAMYLCATSRGGTAGEQYFGPGTRLTVT.

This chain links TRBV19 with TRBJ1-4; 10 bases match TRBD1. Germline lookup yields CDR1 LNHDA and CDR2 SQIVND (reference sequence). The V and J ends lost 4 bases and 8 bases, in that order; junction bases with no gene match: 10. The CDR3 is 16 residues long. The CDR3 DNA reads TGTGCCAGTAGTAGGGACAGGGGCCCGGGTAGAGAAAAACTGTTTTTT. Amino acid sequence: CASSRDRGPGREKLFF.

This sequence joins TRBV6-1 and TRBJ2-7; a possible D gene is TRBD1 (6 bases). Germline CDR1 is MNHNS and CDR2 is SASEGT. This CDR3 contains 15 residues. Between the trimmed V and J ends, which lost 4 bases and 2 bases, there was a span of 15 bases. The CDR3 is CASSVGQGPAYEQYF. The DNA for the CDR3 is TGTGCCAGCAGTGTCGGGCAGGGGCCTGCCTACGAGCAGTACTTC.

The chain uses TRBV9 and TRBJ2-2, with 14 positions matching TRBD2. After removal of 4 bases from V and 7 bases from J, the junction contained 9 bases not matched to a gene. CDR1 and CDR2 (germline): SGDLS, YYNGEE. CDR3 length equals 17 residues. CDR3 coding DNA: TGTGCCAGCAGCAGCCCCGGGACTAGCGGGAGAAACGGGGAGCTGTTTTTT. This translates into CASSSPGTSGRNGELFF. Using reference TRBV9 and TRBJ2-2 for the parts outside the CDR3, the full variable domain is DSGVTQTPKHLITATGQRVTLRCSPRSGDLSVYWYQQSLDQGLQFLIQYYNGEERAKGNILERFSAQQFPDLHSELNLSSLELGDSALYFCASSSPGTSGRNGELFFGEGSRLTVL.

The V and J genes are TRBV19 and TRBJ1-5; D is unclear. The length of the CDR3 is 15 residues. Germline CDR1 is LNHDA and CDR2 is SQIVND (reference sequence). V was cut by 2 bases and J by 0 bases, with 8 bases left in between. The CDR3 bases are TGTGCCAGTAGTATAAGCCCGTATAGCAATCAGCCCCAGCATTTT. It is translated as CASSISPYSNQPQHF.

The CDR3 bases are TGTGCCAGCAGCTACAGACTAGCGGGGGCGAACACCGGGGAGCTGTTTTTT. Amino acid sequence: CASSYRLAGANTGELFF. The rearrangement uses TRBV7-9 and TRBJ2-2; 12 nucleotides align to TRBD2. The length of the CDR3 is 17 residues. Trimming cost V 4 bases and J 0 bases; bases outside gene matches: 3. The germline V gene encodes CDR1 SEHNR and CDR2 FQNEAQ (reference sequence). Full variable domain (outside the CDR3, taken from reference TRBV7-9 and TRBJ2-2): DTGVSQNPRHKITKRGQNVTFRCDPISEHNRLYWYRQTLGQGPEFLTYFQNEAQLEKSRLLSDRFSAERPKGSFSTLEIQRTEQGDSAMYLCASSYRLAGANTGELFFGEGSRLTVL.

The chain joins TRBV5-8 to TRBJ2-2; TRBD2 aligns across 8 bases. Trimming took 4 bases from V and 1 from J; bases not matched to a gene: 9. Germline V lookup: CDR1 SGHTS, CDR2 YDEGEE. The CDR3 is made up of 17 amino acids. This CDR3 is CASSRSGTRVNTGELFF. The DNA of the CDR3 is TGTGCCAGCAGCAGATCCGGGACTAGGGTGAACACCGGGGAGCTGTTTTTT.

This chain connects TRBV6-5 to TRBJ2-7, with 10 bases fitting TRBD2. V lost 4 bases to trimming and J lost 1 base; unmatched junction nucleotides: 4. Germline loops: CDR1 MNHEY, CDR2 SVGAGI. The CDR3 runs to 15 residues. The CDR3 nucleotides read TGTGCCAGCAGTTTGAGCGGGGGGGCGTCCTACGAGCAGTACTTC. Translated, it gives CASSLSGGASYEQYF.

CDR3 loop: CASNSGDRAYGYTF. In DNA, the CDR3 is TGTGCCAGCAATAGTGGGGACAGGGCATATGGCTACACCTTC. The rearrangement uses TRBV6-5 and TRBJ1-2, with 9 bases matching TRBD1. CDR3 length: 14 amino acids. Germline-derived CDR1 and CDR2 are MNHEY and SVGAGI. The V gene end was trimmed by 7 bases and the J gene end by 5 bases; junction bases not matched to a gene: 8.

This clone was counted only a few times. The CDR3 loop is CASSRSWGLAFQETQYF. The DNA for the CDR3 is TGCGCCAGCAGCCGAAGTTGGGGACTAGCGTTCCAAGAGACCCAGTACTTC. The rearrangement uses TRBV10-1 and TRBJ2-5; the match to TRBD2 covers 10 bases. V lost 6 bases to trimming and J lost 1 base; unmatched junction nucleotides: 11. This CDR3 contains 17 residues. Germline V gene sequence: CDR1 WNHNN, CDR2 SYGVQD (reference sequence).

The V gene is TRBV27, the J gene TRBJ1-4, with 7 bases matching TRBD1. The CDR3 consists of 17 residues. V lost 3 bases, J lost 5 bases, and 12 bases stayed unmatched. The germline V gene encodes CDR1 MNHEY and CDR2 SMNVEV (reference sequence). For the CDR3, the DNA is TGTGCCAGCAGTTTGCGGGGCCCTGACAGGGTAAATGAAAAACTGTTTTTT. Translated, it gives CASSLRGPDRVNEKLFF.

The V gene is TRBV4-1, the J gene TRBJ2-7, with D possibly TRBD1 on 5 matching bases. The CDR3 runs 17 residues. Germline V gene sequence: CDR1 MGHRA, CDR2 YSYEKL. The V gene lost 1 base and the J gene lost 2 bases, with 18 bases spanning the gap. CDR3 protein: CASSQGPRQGIPYEQYF. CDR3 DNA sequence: TGCGCCAGCAGCCAAGGCCCCCGCCAGGGAATCCCCTACGAGCAGTACTTC.

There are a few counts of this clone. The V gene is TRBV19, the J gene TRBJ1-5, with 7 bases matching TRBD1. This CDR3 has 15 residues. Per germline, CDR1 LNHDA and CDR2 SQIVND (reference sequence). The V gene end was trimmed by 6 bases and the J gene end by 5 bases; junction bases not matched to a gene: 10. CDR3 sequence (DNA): TGTGCCAGTAGCAACTACGGGACAGTGGATCAGCCCCAGCATTTT. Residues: CASSNYGTVDQPQHF.

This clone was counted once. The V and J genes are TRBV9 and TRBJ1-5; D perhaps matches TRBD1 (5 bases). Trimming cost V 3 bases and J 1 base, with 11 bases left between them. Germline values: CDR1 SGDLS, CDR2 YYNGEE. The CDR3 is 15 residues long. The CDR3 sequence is CASSAQGKSNQPQHF. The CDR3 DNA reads TGTGCCAGCAGCGCGCAGGGAAAGAGCAATCAGCCCCAGCATTTT.